This passage covers 8 T cell receptor beta chains from one sample sequenced in a study of blood T cell repertoires in COVID-19. Only in-frame clones appear in the TCRdb table, and some are missing; sequencing was by immunoSEQ multiplex PCR. Seen here are 250,000 to 350,000 clones, about 90% observed once, and the top ten hold about 6.8%. The specimen was peripheral blood. Receptors originate from a man aged 18 to 29 who had recovered from COVID-19.

CDR3 DNA sequence: TGTGCCAGCAGTTATCAGGGATCTTCTGGCTACACCTTC. Residues: CASSYQGSSGYTF. The chain employs TRBV12-3 or TRBV12-4 and TRBJ1-2, with TRBD1 as a possible D gene (5 bases). Trimming removed 4 bases from V and 7 bases from J, with 13 bases in between. This CDR3 has 13 amino acids.

The rearrangement joins TRBV5-6 to TRBJ1-1, with 10 positions matching TRBD1. V shed 4 bases, J shed 3 bases, and the junction held 18 bases outside the gene matches. Germline CDR1 reads SGHDT; CDR2 reads YYEEEE. The CDR3 spans 19 residues. In DNA form, the CDR3 reads TGTGCCAGCAGCCCTACTCCGGGACAGGGGTTTGTAGAGCACACTGAAGCTTTCTTT. This sequence encodes CASSPTPGQGFVEHTEAFF.

The rearrangement uses TRBV29-1 and TRBJ1-3, with D possibly TRBD1 on 6 matching bases. V lost 4 bases, J lost 4 bases, and 11 bases lay in between. Germline V gene lookup returns CDR1 SQVTM and CDR2 ANQGSEA. The length of the CDR3 is 13 residues. The CDR3: CSVGTALGNTIYF. The DNA of the CDR3 is TGCAGCGTTGGGACAGCACTAGGAAACACCATATATTTT.

This clone was counted a single time. The genes are TRBV10-3 and TRBJ1-1; TRBD1 matches at 10 bases. This CDR3 has 13 residues. Germline CDR1 is ENHRY and CDR2 is SYGVKD. V lost 5 bases to trimming and J lost 5 bases; unmatched junction nucleotides: 2. For the CDR3, the DNA is TGTGCCATCAGTCGGACAGGGGGGACTGAAGCTTTCTTT. This gives the protein CAISRTGGTEAFF.

The V call is TRBV10-3, the J call TRBJ1-1; D remains ambiguous. The CDR3 runs 15 residues. Germline V gene lookup returns CDR1 ENHRY and CDR2 SYGVKD. V was cut by 2 bases and J by 4 bases, with 14 bases left in between. The CDR3 DNA follows: TGTGCCATCAGTGAGCCGGGAAGGGCAGCCACTGAAGCTTTCTTT. Protein sequence: CAISEPGRAATEAFF.

This sequence joins TRBV6-2 or TRBV6-3 and TRBJ1-1, with TRBD1 matching over 8 bases. The CDR3 has 15 residues. The germline CDR1 and CDR2 sequences are MNHEY and SVGEGT. Trimming cost V 4 bases and J 2 bases; bases outside gene matches: 6. DNA of the CDR3: TGTGCCAGCAGTTTGTCCGGGACAGGAAACACTGAAGCTTTCTTT. Amino acids: CASSLSGTGNTEAFF.

This chain joins TRBV9 and TRBJ2-1; TRBD2 matches at 7 bases. Germline CDR1 and CDR2: SGDLS and YYNGEE. The CDR3 covers 15 residues. V shed 4 bases, J shed 4 bases, and the junction held 8 bases outside the gene matches. The CDR3 DNA is TGTGCCAGCAGCCGTACTAGCGAGTTATACAATGAGCAGTTCTTC. Protein sequence: CASSRTSELYNEQFF. Drawing the rest from reference TRBV9 and TRBJ2-1, the complete variable domain is DSGVTQTPKHLITATGQRVTLRCSPRSGDLSVYWYQQSLDQGLQFLIQYYNGEERAKGNILERFSAQQFPDLHSELNLSSLELGDSALYFCASSRTSELYNEQFFGPGTRLTVL.

On this clone itself: The sample contains more than one DNA sequence encoding this CDR3. This rearrangement joins TRBV9 to TRBJ1-1; a weak D match, TRBD1 (5 bases). The V gene lost 0 bases and the J gene lost 3 bases, with 6 bases spanning the gap. This CDR3 spans 13 amino acids. Germline V CDR1 and CDR2: SGDLS, YYNGEE. The CDR3 bases are TGTGCCAGCAGCGTAGCAGGGTACACTGAAGCTTTCTTT. Residues: CASSVAGYTEAFF.